These 29 T cell receptor beta chains were all obtained from the same sample, sequenced in a study of T cell responses to AZD1222 COVID-19 vaccine. Using immunoSEQ multiplex PCR, the repertoire was profiled, and TCRdb retains in-frame clones only, with some absent. The sample records under 200,000 clones, around 93% being singletons. The sequenced sample was peripheral blood, obtained on day 0 of AZD1222 vaccination. All receptors derive from an adult in good health.

The chain joins TRBV7-3 to TRBJ2-1; D perhaps matches TRBD1 (7 bases). V was pared by 5 bases and J by 9 bases, with 20 bases between. The germline V gene has CDR1 SGHTA and CDR2 FQGTGA. This CDR3 is built from 15 residues. The CDR3 sequence: CASSQEGASFGEQFF. Here the CDR3 DNA reads TGTGCCAGCAGCCAGGAGGGGGCTTCCTTTGGTGAGCAGTTCTTC.

The genes are TRBV9 and TRBJ1-3; D may be TRBD1 (5 bases). Germline V gene sequence: CDR1 SGDLS, CDR2 YYNGEE. This CDR3 is 15 amino acids long. V lost 3 bases to trimming and J lost 2 bases, with 12 bases between them. CDR3 DNA sequence: TGTGCCAGCAGCGGGGACTCGTGGGCTGGAAACACCATATATTTT. Encoded protein: CASSGDSWAGNTIYF.

The chain couples TRBV11-2 to TRBJ2-7, with D possibly matching TRBD1 (6 bases). The CDR3 consists of 15 residues. CDR1 is SGHAT, CDR2 FQNNGV, per germline. Between the trimmed V and J ends, which lost 4 bases and 7 bases, there was a span of 20 bases. This CDR3 is CASSSGGLGAREQYF. CDR3 nucleotides: TGTGCCAGCAGCTCTGGGGGTTTGGGGGCGAGAGAGCAGTACTTC.

V usage is TRBV7-2 and J usage is TRBJ2-7; D unclear. Germline V lookup: CDR1 SGHTA, CDR2 FQGNSA. The V gene lost 4 bases and the J gene lost 5 bases, with 12 bases spanning the gap. The CDR3 sequence is 13 residues long. The CDR3 DNA is TGTGCCAGCAGCTCCGGACCATTGGACGAGCAGTACTTC. It yields the protein CASSSGPLDEQYF.

The V call is TRBV15, the J call TRBJ2-1, with D possibly TRBD1 on 5 matching bases. CDR3 length equals 13 residues. Germline V CDR1 and CDR2: LNHNV, YYDKDF (reference sequence). The V gene lost 5 bases and the J gene lost 1 base, with 6 bases spanning the gap. CDR3 nucleotides: TGTGCCACCAGCGCAGGGTCCTACAATGAGCAGTTCTTC. Amino acid sequence: CATSAGSYNEQFF.

The rearrangement links TRBV6-5 to TRBJ1-6; D gene uncertain. CDR1 and CDR2 (germline): MNHEY, SVGAGI. Trimming removed 3 bases from V and 8 bases from J, with 5 bases in between. The CDR3 is made up of 12 amino acids. CDR3 coding DNA: TGTGCCAGCAGTTATGGGGATTCACCCCTCCACTTT. This codes for CASSYGDSPLHF.

The rearrangement links TRBV4-1 to TRBJ2-7, with D hard to call. V lost 0 bases, J lost 1 base, and 10 bases lay in between. Germline-derived CDR1 and CDR2 are MGHRA and YSYEKL. The length of the CDR3 is 15 residues. CDR3 in DNA: TGCGCCAGCAGCCAAGATGATCACCTATCCTACGAGCAGTACTTC. It yields the protein CASSQDDHLSYEQYF.

The gene calls are TRBV29-1 and TRBJ2-1; 8 bases fit TRBD2. Per the germline V gene, CDR1 is SQVTM and CDR2 is ANQGSEA. The CDR3 spans 14 residues. V was pared by 4 bases and J by 5 bases, with 7 bases of the junction left unmatched. CDR3: CSVVGLAYDNEQFF. CDR3 nucleotide sequence: TGCAGCGTTGTAGGACTAGCTTATGACAATGAGCAGTTCTTC.

The chain has TRBV5-1 and TRBJ1-4; TRBD1 might be the D (6 bases). CDR1 is SGHRS and CDR2 is YFSETQ in the germline V gene. This CDR3 comprises 14 residues. Trimming took 4 bases from V and 5 from J, leaving 12 bases between them. The CDR3 here is CASSLQGGNEKLFF. CDR3 DNA: TGCGCCAGCAGCCTACAGGGAGGGAATGAAAAACTGTTTTTT.

The chain employs TRBV9 and TRBJ2-1, with TRBD2 matching over 8 bases. The J segment lost 3 bases and the V segment lost 4 bases, leaving 9 bases of the junction unmatched. CDR3 size: 16 residues. Per germline, CDR1 SGDLS and CDR2 YYNGEE. CDR3 sequence (DNA): TGTGCCAGCAGCCCCCCGGGGGGGTCGGACTACAATGAGCAGTTCTTC. Encoded protein: CASSPPGGSDYNEQFF.

The rearrangement joins TRBV27 to TRBJ1-1; TRBD1 agrees at 9 bases. Germline values: CDR1 MNHEY, CDR2 SMNVEV (reference sequence). The CDR3 consists of 14 residues. V trimming: 7 bases; J trimming: 2 bases; junction bases outside the gene matches: 5. Here the CDR3 DNA reads TGTGCCAGCACTATGACAGGGGGTAACACTGAAGCTTTCTTT. Translation gives CASTMTGGNTEAFF.

V gene TRBV12-5 combines with J gene TRBJ1-2; D gene uncertain. This CDR3 has 13 residues. V was trimmed by 1 base and J by 8 bases, leaving 11 bases between them. Germline assignment: CDR1 LGHNT and CDR2 FRNRAP. In DNA, the CDR3 is TGTGCTAGTGGTTTGGGAGGGCATGGAGGCTACACCTTC. It specifies CASGLGGHGGYTF.

The chain employs TRBV4-1 and TRBJ1-5; unclear D gene. The CDR3 consists of 15 residues. With 0 bases removed from V and 4 bases from J, the gap between germline ends came to 10 bases. The germline CDR1 and CDR2 sequences are MGHRA and YSYEKL. The CDR3 spells CASSQEAGTNQPQHF. The CDR3 DNA follows: TGCGCCAGCAGCCAAGAGGCGGGCACAAATCAGCCCCAGCATTTT.

The chain combines TRBV11-2 with TRBJ1-2; 7 bases are shared with TRBD1. The CDR3 sequence is 15 residues long. The V segment lost 0 bases and the J segment 4 bases; nucleotides outside the gene matches: 5. Looked up from germline, CDR1 is SGHAT and CDR2 is FQNNGV. CDR3 DNA sequence: TGTGCCAGCAGCTTAGAGAGGGGACAGACCTATGGCTACACCTTC. This encodes CASSLERGQTYGYTF.

This clone was recorded once. The rearrangement joins TRBV2 to TRBJ1-6, with D uncertain. The V and J ends lost 10 bases and 10 bases respectively, with 26 bases between them. CDR1 and CDR2 (germline): SNHLY, FYNNEI. This CDR3 comprises 16 residues. The CDR3 protein is CAILGKGSASLSPLHF. The CDR3 DNA reads TGTGCCATTTTGGGGAAGGGTTCAGCAAGCTTGTCACCCCTCCACTTT.

This chain joins TRBV6-5 and TRBJ2-2; no definite D call. This CDR3 is 14 amino acids long. The germline V gene has CDR1 MNHEY and CDR2 SVGAGI. The germline V and J ends were trimmed by 0 bases and 8 bases, with 10 bases remaining between them. The CDR3, as DNA: TGTGCCAGCAGTTACTCCCCCTTAGAGGGGGAGCTGTTTTTT. It codes for CASSYSPLEGELFF.

The chain joins TRBV4-2 to TRBJ1-2; D unresolved. Germline V gene sequence: CDR1 LGHNA, CDR2 YNFKEQ. V lost 0 bases and J 8 bases, leaving 4 bases between the germline ends. This CDR3 has 11 amino acids. CDR3 sequence: CASSQERGYTF. The CDR3 region has the DNA TGTGCCAGCAGCCAAGAGAGAGGCTACACCTTC.

In this sample, this clone turned up once. The CDR3: CAISESAGRGSGGLTGELFF. The CDR3 DNA sequence: TGTGCCATCAGTGAGTCAGCAGGGAGAGGATCTGGCGGGTTAACCGGGGAGCTGTTTTTT. The V gene is TRBV10-3, the J gene TRBJ2-2; the D gene could be TRBD1 or TRBD2 (5 bases each). V was cut by 0 bases and J by 5 bases, with 25 bases left in between. This CDR3 contains 20 residues. Germline CDR1 reads ENHRY; CDR2 reads SYGVKD.

There are a few counts of this clone. The rearrangement joins TRBV5-4 to TRBJ1-6, with 8 bases fitting TRBD1. Unmatched junction bases numbered 11, after V lost 4 bases and J lost 14 bases. The germline CDR1 and CDR2 sequences are SGHNT and YYREEE (reference sequence). The CDR3 spans 14 residues. The CDR3 is CASSQGQALPTLHF. In nucleotides, the CDR3 is TGTGCCAGCAGCCAGGGACAGGCACTACCCACCCTCCACTTT.

The CDR3 DNA is TGTGCCAGCAGCGCCCCCAGGACAGGGGAAAATGGCTACACCTTC. Protein sequence: CASSAPRTGENGYTF. The chain is built from TRBV9 and TRBJ1-2, with TRBD1 identical over 9 bases. Losses at the gene ends were 3 bases for V and 6 bases for J; bases not matched to a gene: 9. There are 15 residues in the CDR3. CDR1 is SGDLS and CDR2 is YYNGEE in the germline V gene. The variable domain in full, with the rest retrieved from reference TRBV9 and TRBJ1-2, is DSGVTQTPKHLITATGQRVTLRCSPRSGDLSVYWYQQSLDQGLQFLIQYYNGEERAKGNILERFSAQQFPDLHSELNLSSLELGDSALYFCASSAPRTGENGYTFGSGTRLTVV.

The chain joins TRBV27 to TRBJ2-3, with 13 bases identical to TRBD2. V shed 5 bases and J 1 base; nucleotides not matched to a gene: 3. The CDR3 is made up of 16 amino acids. Germline CDR1 MNHEY, CDR2 SMNVEV (reference sequence). The CDR3 DNA reads TGTGCCAGCAGTCCTGGACTAGCGGGGGGCACAGATACGCAGTATTTT. This translates into CASSPGLAGGTDTQYF.

The chain recombines TRBV25-1 with TRBJ2-4, with TRBD1 identical over 11 bases. J gave up 8 bases and V 1 base, and 7 bases lay outside the gene matches. Germline V gene lookup returns CDR1 MGHDK and CDR2 SYGVNS. The CDR3 runs to 16 residues. CDR3 loop: CASSEFRTGGAYIQYF. The DNA for the CDR3 is TGTGCCAGCAGTGAATTCCGGACAGGGGGCGCATACATTCAGTACTTC.

The chain couples TRBV24-1 to TRBJ2-1, with D unresolved. Germline loops: CDR1 KGHDR, CDR2 SFDVKD. The V end lost 7 bases, the J end lost 5 bases, and 11 bases lay between the germline ends. The length of the CDR3 is 13 residues. The chain's CDR3 is CATRLGSDNEQFF. DNA of the CDR3: TGTGCCACCAGGCTTGGTTCCGACAATGAGCAGTTCTTC.

This rearrangement joins TRBV7-3 to TRBJ2-1; D is possibly TRBD1 (5 bases). The CDR3 contains 15 residues. Trimming left V 5 bases short and J 3 bases short, with 14 bases between. CDR1 and CDR2 (germline): SGHTA, FQGTGA. CDR3 sequence reads: CASSPGRASYNEQFF. The CDR3 coding sequence is TGTGCCAGCAGCCCTGGCAGGGCGAGCTACAATGAGCAGTTCTTC. Filled out from reference TRBV7-3 and TRBJ2-1, the complete variable domain reads GAGVSQTPSNKVTEKGKYVELRCDPISGHTALYWYRQSLGQGPEFLIYFQGTGAADDSGLPNDRFFAVRPEGSVSTLKIQRTERGDSAVYLCASSPGRASYNEQFFGPGTRLTVL.

This clone was found a few times. The rearrangement uses TRBV6-5 and TRBJ2-7; D gene uncertain. V was shortened by 8 bases and J by 0 bases, with 17 bases between the two germline ends. CDR3 length: 15 amino acids. The germline V gene encodes CDR1 MNHEY and CDR2 SVGAGI. The CDR3 nucleotides are TGTGCCAGCGTCGGCCTATCTCTCGGCTCCTACGAGCAGTACTTC. Its protein is CASVGLSLGSYEQYF.

CDR3 in DNA: TGTGCCATCAGCACAGGGTCCCCGCCTTATGGCTACACCTTC. This translates into CAISTGSPPYGYTF. The gene calls are TRBV10-3 and TRBJ1-2, with D possibly being TRBD1 (6 bases). The CDR3 spans 14 residues. The germline V gene has CDR1 ENHRY and CDR2 SYGVKD. Trimming left V 6 bases short and J 5 bases short, with 16 bases between.

The chain employs TRBV30 and TRBJ2-7; TRBD2 is a possible D gene (5 bases). The CDR3 length is 14 residues. Looked up from germline, CDR1 is GTSNPN and CDR2 is SVGIG (reference sequence). V was cut by 0 bases and J by 0 bases, with 9 bases left in between. CDR3 protein: CAWSVGGGSYEQYF. For the CDR3, the DNA is TGTGCCTGGAGTGTGGGCGGAGGCTCCTACGAGCAGTACTTC.

This rearrangement joins TRBV7-8 to TRBJ1-3; no firm D call. Looked up from germline, CDR1 is SGHVS and CDR2 is FQNEAQ. Trimming shortened V by 0 bases and J by 0 bases, and 9 bases separated the two germline ends. This CDR3 comprises 16 residues. The CDR3 bases are TGTGCCAGCAGCTTAGCTGCCAGCATCTCTGGAAACACCATATATTTT. Its protein product is CASSLAASISGNTIYF. The complete variable domain, with remaining parts taken from reference TRBV7-8 and TRBJ1-3, reads GAGVSQSPRYKVAKRGQDVALRCDPISGHVSLFWYQQALGQGPEFLTYFQNEAQLDKSGLPSDRFFAERPEGSVSTLKIQRTQQEDSAVYLCASSLAASISGNTIYFGEGSWLTVV.

Concerning this clone itself: Other DNA sequences in this specimen translate into the identical CDR3. The chain uses TRBV29-1 and TRBJ1-1; no firm D call. The germline V gene has CDR1 SQVTM and CDR2 ANQGSEA. The V gene lost 6 bases and the J gene lost 1 base, with 3 bases spanning the gap. The CDR3 covers 10 residues. CDR3 sequence reads: CSVGNTEAFF. The CDR3 nucleotides read TGCAGCGTAGGGAACACTGAAGCTTTCTTT.